This T cell receptor beta chain was captured by sequencing in a study of blood T cell repertoires in COVID-19. Clones were sequenced by immunoSEQ multiplex PCR, and TCRdb holds only the in-frame ones, with some missing. The sample shows 250,000 or so clones, 70% to 90% of them seen only once. Participants were aged about 18 to 89 years, lived in about 26 US areas, and enrolled virtually. The CDR3 is made up of 15 amino acids. V was pared by 6 bases and J by 1 base, with 12 bases between. The V gene's germline CDR1 is LNHNV and CDR2 YYDKDF (reference sequence). The chain combines TRBV15 with TRBJ2-2, with a possible D match to TRBD1 (6 bases). The TCR comes from a woman between 25 and 40 years old with acute COVID-19. Sequenced material: PBMCs or T cells enriched from blood (not recorded which). CDR3 loop: CATRLKGQNTGELFF. The CDR3 DNA follows: TGTGCCACCAGGTTAAAGGGACAGAACACCGGGGAGCTGTTTTTT.